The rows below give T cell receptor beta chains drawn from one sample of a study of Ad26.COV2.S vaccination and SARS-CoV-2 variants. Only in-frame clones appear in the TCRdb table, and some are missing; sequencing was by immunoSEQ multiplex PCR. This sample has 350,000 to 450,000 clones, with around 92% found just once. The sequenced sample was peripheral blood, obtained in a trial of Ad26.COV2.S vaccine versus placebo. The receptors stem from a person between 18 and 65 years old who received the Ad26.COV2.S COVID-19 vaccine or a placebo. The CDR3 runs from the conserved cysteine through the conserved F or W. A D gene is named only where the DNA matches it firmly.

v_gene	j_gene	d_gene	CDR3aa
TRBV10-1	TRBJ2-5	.	CASSESGGPQETQYF
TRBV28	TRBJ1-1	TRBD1	CASSFPEGADTEAFF
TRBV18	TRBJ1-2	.	CASSPPLLGGSSYGYTF
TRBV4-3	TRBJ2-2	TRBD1	CASSQGPNRGTGELFF
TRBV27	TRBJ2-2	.	CASSLSHSGELFF
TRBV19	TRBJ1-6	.	CASSPGGNSPLHF
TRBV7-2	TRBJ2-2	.	CASSFRNTGELFF
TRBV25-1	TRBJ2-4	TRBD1	CASRQGAKNIQYF
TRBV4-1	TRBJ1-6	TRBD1	CASSPRTGINSPLHF
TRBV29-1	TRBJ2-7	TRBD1	CSALTGTNYEQYF
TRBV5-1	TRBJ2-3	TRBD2	CASVHLAGGLDTQYF
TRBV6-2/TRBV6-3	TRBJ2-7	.	CASSTPMTSLEGCF
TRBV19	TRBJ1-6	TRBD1	CASSTTGTGRGSPLHF
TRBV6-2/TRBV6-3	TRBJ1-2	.	CASSYSAGPYGYTF
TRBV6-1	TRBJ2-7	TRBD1	CASSTDRGWTYEQYF
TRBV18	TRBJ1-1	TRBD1	CASSLSGTGPGTEAFF
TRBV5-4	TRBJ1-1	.	CASSSDPGTEAFF
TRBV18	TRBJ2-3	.	CASSPPERRPGTDTQYF
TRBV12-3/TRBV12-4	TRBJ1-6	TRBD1	CASSLTGLSPLHF
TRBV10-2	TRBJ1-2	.	CATAGDPIYGYTF
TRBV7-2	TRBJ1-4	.	CASSLVGLNEKLFF
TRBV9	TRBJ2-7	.	CASSVVAGTYEQYF
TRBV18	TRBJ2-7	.	CASSPEPQTGEQYF
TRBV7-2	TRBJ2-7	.	CASSLVLGMWDPEQYF
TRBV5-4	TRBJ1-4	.	CASSLVPAATNEKLFF
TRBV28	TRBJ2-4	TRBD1	CATRDRWAKNIQYF
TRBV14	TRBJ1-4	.	CASSQLGQGGEKLFF
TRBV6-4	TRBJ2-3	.	CASSVGSASGDTQYF
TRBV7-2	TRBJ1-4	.	CASSVRSGGTNEKLFF
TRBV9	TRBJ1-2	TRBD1	CASSVAGTGRYGYTF
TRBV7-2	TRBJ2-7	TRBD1	CASSLGPGTGGYEQYF